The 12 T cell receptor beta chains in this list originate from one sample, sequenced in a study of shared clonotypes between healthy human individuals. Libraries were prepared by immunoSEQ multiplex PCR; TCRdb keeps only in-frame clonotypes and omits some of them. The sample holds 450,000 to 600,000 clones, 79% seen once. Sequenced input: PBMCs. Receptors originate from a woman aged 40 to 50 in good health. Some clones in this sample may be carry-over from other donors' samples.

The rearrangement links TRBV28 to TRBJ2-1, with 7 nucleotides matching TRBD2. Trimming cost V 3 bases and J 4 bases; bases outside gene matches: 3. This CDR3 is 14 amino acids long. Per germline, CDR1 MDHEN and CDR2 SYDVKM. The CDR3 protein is CASSLVGGYNEQFF. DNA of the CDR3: TGTGCCAGCAGTTTGGTGGGGGGGTACAATGAGCAGTTCTTC.

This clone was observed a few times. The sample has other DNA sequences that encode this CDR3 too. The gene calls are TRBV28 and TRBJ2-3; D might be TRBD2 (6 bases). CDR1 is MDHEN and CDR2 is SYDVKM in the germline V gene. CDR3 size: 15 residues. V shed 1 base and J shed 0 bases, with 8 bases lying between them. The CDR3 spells CASSLFGGSTDTQYF. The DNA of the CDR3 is TGTGCCAGCAGTTTATTCGGGGGAAGCACAGATACGCAGTATTTT.

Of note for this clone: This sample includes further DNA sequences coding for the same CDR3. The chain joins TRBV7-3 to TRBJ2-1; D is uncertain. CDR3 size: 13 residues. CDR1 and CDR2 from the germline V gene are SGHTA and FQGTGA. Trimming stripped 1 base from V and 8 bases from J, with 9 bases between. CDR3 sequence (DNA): TGTGCCAGCAGCTTAAGCCCTGGCGATGAGCAGTTCTTC. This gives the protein CASSLSPGDEQFF.

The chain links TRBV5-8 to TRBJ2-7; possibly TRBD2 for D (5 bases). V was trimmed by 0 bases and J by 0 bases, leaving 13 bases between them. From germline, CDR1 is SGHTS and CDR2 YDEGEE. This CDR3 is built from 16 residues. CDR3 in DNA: TGTGCCAGCAGCTTGGGGTTTTGGACTCGCTCCTACGAGCAGTACTTC. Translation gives CASSLGFWTRSYEQYF.

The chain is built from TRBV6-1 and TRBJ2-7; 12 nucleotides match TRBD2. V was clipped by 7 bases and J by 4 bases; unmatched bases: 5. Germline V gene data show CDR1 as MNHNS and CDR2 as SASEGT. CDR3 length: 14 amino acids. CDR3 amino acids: CASKLGTSGYEQYF. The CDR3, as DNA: TGTGCCAGCAAACTAGGGACTAGCGGGTACGAGCAGTACTTC.

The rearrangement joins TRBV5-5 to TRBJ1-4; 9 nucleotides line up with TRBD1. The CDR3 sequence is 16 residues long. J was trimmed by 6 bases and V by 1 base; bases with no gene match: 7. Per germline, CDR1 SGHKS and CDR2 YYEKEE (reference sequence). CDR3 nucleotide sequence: TGTGCCAGCAGCTTGTCAACCGGGACAGGGTATGAAAAACTGTTTTTT. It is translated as CASSLSTGTGYEKLFF.

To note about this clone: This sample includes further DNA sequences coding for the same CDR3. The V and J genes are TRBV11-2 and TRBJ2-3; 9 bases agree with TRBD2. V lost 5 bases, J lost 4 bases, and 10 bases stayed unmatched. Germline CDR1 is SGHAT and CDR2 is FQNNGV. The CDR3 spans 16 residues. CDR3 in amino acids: CASSKGLASGADTQYF. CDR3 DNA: TGTGCCAGCAGCAAAGGGCTAGCTAGCGGGGCAGATACGCAGTATTTT.

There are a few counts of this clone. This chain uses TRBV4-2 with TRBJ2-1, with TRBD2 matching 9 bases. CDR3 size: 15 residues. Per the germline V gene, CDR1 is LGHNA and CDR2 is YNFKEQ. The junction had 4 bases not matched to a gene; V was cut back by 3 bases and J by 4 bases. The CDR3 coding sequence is TGTGCCAGCAGCCAGGCTAGCGGGGAGTACAATGAGCAGTTCTTC. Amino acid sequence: CASSQASGEYNEQFF.

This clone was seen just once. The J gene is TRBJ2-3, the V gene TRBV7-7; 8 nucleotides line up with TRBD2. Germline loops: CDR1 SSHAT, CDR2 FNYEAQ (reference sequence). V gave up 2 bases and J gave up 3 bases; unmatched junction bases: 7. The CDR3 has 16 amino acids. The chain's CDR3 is CASSLNREGGTDTQYF. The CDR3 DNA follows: TGTGCCAGCAGCTTAAATCGGGAGGGGGGGACAGATACGCAGTATTTT. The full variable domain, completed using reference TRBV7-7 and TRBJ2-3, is GAGVSQSPRYKVTKRGQDVTLRCDPISSHATLYWYQQALGQGPEFLTYFNYEAQPDKSGLPSDRFSAERPEGSISTLTIQRTEQRDSAMYRCASSLNREGGTDTQYFGPGTRLTVL.

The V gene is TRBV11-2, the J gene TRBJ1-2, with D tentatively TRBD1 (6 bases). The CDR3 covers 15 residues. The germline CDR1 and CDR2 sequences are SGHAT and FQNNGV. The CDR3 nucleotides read TGTGCTATTCCGGGGGGGGGCAGCCCGATGAGCGGCTACACCTTC. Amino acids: CAIPGGGSPMSGYTF.

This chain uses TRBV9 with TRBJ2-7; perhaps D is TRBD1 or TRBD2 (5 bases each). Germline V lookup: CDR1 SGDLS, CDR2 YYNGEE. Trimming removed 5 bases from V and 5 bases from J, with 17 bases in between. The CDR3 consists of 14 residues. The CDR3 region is CASSRGAVGDEQYF. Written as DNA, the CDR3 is TGTGCCAGCAGTCGAGGGGCCGTGGGGGACGAGCAGTACTTC.

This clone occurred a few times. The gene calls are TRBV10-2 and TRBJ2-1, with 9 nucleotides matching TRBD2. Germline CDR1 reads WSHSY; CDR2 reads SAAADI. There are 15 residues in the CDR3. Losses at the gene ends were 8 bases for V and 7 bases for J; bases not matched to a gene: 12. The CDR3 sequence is CASQRVAGVGNEQFF. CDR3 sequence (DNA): TGCGCCAGCCAAAGGGTAGCGGGAGTAGGGAATGAGCAGTTCTTC.